Each of the 11 T cell receptor beta chains below was sequenced from the same sample in a study of blood T cell repertoires in COVID-19. Produced via immunoSEQ multiplex PCR; TCRdb's table is partial and in-frame only. The repertoire consists of 200,000 to 250,000 clones, with 85% occurring once and the leading ten covering 5% to 8%. Sequencing was performed on peripheral blood. These receptors came from a woman in her sixties or seventies with active or convalescent COVID-19.

The chain combines TRBV28 with TRBJ1-5; 8 positions agree with TRBD1. V shed 3 bases and J 5 bases; nucleotides not matched to a gene: 3. Germline loops: CDR1 MDHEN, CDR2 SYDVKM. There are 14 residues in the CDR3. For the CDR3, the DNA is TGTGCCAGCAGTTTGGGACAGGATGATCAGCCCCAGCATTTT. Its translation: CASSLGQDDQPQHF.

V is TRBV30 and J is TRBJ1-5; no definite D call. Germline-derived CDR1 and CDR2 are GTSNPN and SVGIG (reference sequence). Trimming removed 0 bases from V and 5 bases from J, with 11 bases in between. This CDR3 is built from 14 residues. CDR3: CAWSVRGSDQPQHF. As DNA, the CDR3 is TGTGCCTGGAGTGTACGGGGATCGGATCAGCCCCAGCATTTT.

This chain uses TRBV11-3 with TRBJ2-5, with 7 bases fitting TRBD1. Germline CDR1 and CDR2: SGHNT and YENEEA. CDR3 length: 15 amino acids. V lost 5 bases and J lost 5; bases outside the gene matches: 11. CDR3 nucleotides: TGTGCCAGCAGCCGGGGACAGACCTCGAGGGAGACCCAGTACTTC. Amino acids: CASSRGQTSRETQYF. The full variable domain, with the rest looked up from reference TRBV11-3 and TRBJ2-5, is EAGVVQSPRYKIIEKKQPVAFWCNPISGHNTLYWYLQNLGQGPELLIRYENEEAVDDSQLPKDRFSAERLKGVDSTLKIQPAELGDSAVYLCASSRGQTSRETQYFGPGTRLLVL.

CDR3 region: CATSSSRGSGYNEQFF. Here the CDR3 DNA reads TGTGCCACCAGCAGCTCCAGGGGCTCCGGATACAATGAGCAGTTCTTC. The gene calls are TRBV15 and TRBJ2-1; a possible D gene is TRBD1 (6 bases). Germline assignment: CDR1 LNHNV and CDR2 YYDKDF (reference sequence). Trimming cost V 3 bases and J 4 bases, with 16 bases left between them. CDR3 length: 16 amino acids.

V usage is TRBV15 and J usage is TRBJ2-7, with TRBD2 identical over 12 bases. The CDR3 is 15 residues long. Trimming cost V 3 bases and J 2 bases; bases outside gene matches: 2. Per germline, CDR1 LNHNV and CDR2 YYDKDF (reference sequence). The CDR3 DNA reads as TGTGCCACCAGCAGTTGGACTAGCGGGACCTACGAGCAGTACTTC. Its translation: CATSSWTSGTYEQYF.

The chain has TRBV6-5 and TRBJ2-1, with 9 positions matching TRBD1. The germline gives CDR1 MNHEY, CDR2 SVGAGI. V was clipped by 0 bases and J by 4 bases; unmatched bases: 4. This CDR3 has 16 residues. CDR3 amino acids: CASSYSNRGPYNEQFF. CDR3 in DNA: TGTGCCAGCAGTTACTCGAACAGGGGGCCGTACAATGAGCAGTTCTTC.

The chain employs TRBV2 and TRBJ1-1; TRBD1 agrees at 9 bases. CDR1 and CDR2 from the germline V gene are SNHLY and FYNNEI. This CDR3 contains 12 residues. Unmatched junction bases numbered 9, after V lost 8 bases and J lost 11 bases. The CDR3 spells CASRTSQGAAFF. The DNA for the CDR3 is TGTGCCAGCCGCACCTCACAGGGGGCGGCTTTCTTT.

The V call is TRBV2, the J call TRBJ2-7; TRBD2 is a possible D gene (5 bases). This CDR3 spans 12 amino acids. The V and J ends lost 8 bases and 7 bases respectively, with 15 bases between them. Germline values: CDR1 SNHLY, CDR2 FYNNEI. CDR3: CASGPSGREQYF. CDR3 nucleotides: TGTGCCAGCGGACCGAGCGGAAGGGAGCAGTACTTC.

The genes are TRBV15 and TRBJ1-2; maybe TRBD1 (5 bases). Germline V gene sequence: CDR1 LNHNV, CDR2 YYDKDF (reference sequence). This CDR3 spans 15 amino acids. The ends were cut back, 5 bases at V and 2 bases at J, with 15 bases in the middle. CDR3 DNA: TGTGCCACCAGCCCCTTGGACATCGCCAACTATGGCTACACCTTC. It specifies CATSPLDIANYGYTF.

The V and J genes are TRBV29-1 and TRBJ1-1; 11 bases line up with TRBD1. The CDR3 spans 15 residues. Germline V CDR1 and CDR2: SQVTM, ANQGSEA. The trim removed 7 bases at V and 4 bases at J, leaving 11 bases unmatched. The CDR3 bases are TGCAGCGGTAAGGACAGGGGGCGTTTGGGCACTGAAGCTTTCTTT. This codes for CSGKDRGRLGTEAFF.

The chain has TRBV28 and TRBJ1-4; 8 nucleotides line up with TRBD1. V lost 3 bases, J lost 4 bases, and 1 base stayed unmatched. The CDR3 loop spans 14 amino acids. The V gene's germline CDR1 is MDHEN and CDR2 SYDVKM. This CDR3 is CASSLTGVNEKLFF. In DNA, the CDR3 is TGTGCCAGCAGTTTGACAGGGGTTAATGAAAAACTGTTTTTT.